A selection of T cell receptor beta chains follows, all from one sample in a study of cytomegalovirus exposure and HLA in healthy donors. Sequenced by immunoSEQ multiplex PCR; TCRdb stores in-frame clones only, minus some. The sample lists some 150,000 clones; 80% to 90% were seen once. Sequences were obtained from PBMCs. The receptors were sampled from a woman younger than 30 in good health and CMV-seronegative. Both conserved end residues are part of each CDR3. D genes are given only for firm matches. For some rows the clone size is stated as once, few or many, or as a class when expanded; others skip it.

abundance: .; d_gene: .; v_gene: TRBV18; len: 13; j_gene: TRBJ2-1; CDR3aa: CASSPSQAHEQFF; CDR3nt: TGTGCCAGCTCACCTTCCCAGGCCCATGAGCAGTTCTTC
abundance: .; d_gene: TRBD2; v_gene: TRBV27; len: 15; j_gene: TRBJ2-3; CDR3aa: CASSTNLGLADTQYF; CDR3nt: TGTGCCAGCAGCACGAACCTCGGACTAGCAGATACGCAGTATTTT
abundance: few; d_gene: .; v_gene: TRBV28; len: 16; j_gene: TRBJ2-7; CDR3aa: CASRGPGTPFPYEQYF; CDR3nt: TGTGCCAGCAGGGGGCCCGGGACACCGTTCCCCTACGAGCAGTACTTC
abundance: .; d_gene: .; v_gene: TRBV7-2; len: 15; j_gene: TRBJ2-3; CDR3aa: CASSLIRVGADTQYF; CDR3nt: TGTGCCAGCAGCTTAATCAGGGTCGGCGCAGATACGCAGTATTTT
abundance: once; d_gene: TRBD2; v_gene: TRBV29-1; len: 13; j_gene: TRBJ2-3; CDR3aa: CGLSLAGDTTQYF; CDR3nt: TGCGGGCTAAGCCTAGCGGGAGATACTACGCAGTATTTT
abundance: .; d_gene: TRBD1; v_gene: TRBV11-3; len: 14; j_gene: TRBJ2-3; CDR3aa: CASLRQGVTDTQYF; CDR3nt: TGTGCCAGCCTCCGACAGGGGGTCACAGATACGCAGTATTTT
abundance: .; d_gene: TRBD1; v_gene: TRBV30; len: 14; j_gene: TRBJ2-1; CDR3aa: CAWTPGGHNNEQFF; CDR3nt: TGTGCCTGGACCCCAGGGGGCCACAACAATGAGCAGTTCTTC
abundance: .; d_gene: .; v_gene: TRBV5-4; len: 17; j_gene: TRBJ1-6; CDR3aa: CASSSLYGGPYNSPLHF; CDR3nt: TGTGCCAGCAGCTCCCTTTACGGGGGGCCTTATAATTCACCCCTCCACTTT
abundance: .; d_gene: .; v_gene: TRBV5-5; len: 15; j_gene: TRBJ2-3; CDR3aa: CASIGPGSSTDTQYF; CDR3nt: TGTGCCAGCATCGGACCGGGAAGCAGCACAGATACGCAGTATTTT
abundance: .; d_gene: .; v_gene: TRBV11-3; len: 12; j_gene: TRBJ2-1; CDR3aa: CASGHSGLRQFF; CDR3nt: TGTGCCAGCGGCCATAGCGGACTCCGGCAGTTCTTC
abundance: once; d_gene: TRBD2; v_gene: TRBV5-1; len: 16; j_gene: TRBJ2-1; CDR3aa: CASSWELAGAYNEQFF; CDR3nt: TGCGCCAGCAGCTGGGAACTAGCGGGGGCCTACAATGAGCAGTTCTTC
abundance: .; d_gene: .; v_gene: TRBV7-8; len: 17; j_gene: TRBJ2-7; CDR3aa: CASSQRESGSHSYEQYF; CDR3nt: TGTGCCAGCAGCCAACGGGAGTCAGGGTCCCATTCCTACGAGCAGTACTTC
abundance: .; d_gene: .; v_gene: TRBV27; len: 14; j_gene: TRBJ1-5; CDR3aa: CASSLTRVDQPQHF; CDR3nt: TGTGCCAGCAGTTTAACGCGAGTTGATCAGCCCCAGCATTTT
abundance: .; d_gene: TRBD1; v_gene: TRBV18; len: 14; j_gene: TRBJ2-7; CDR3aa: CASSISQGAYEQYF; CDR3nt: TGTGCCAGCTCCATCTCACAGGGGGCCTACGAGCAGTACTTC
abundance: few; d_gene: TRBD2; v_gene: TRBV11-3; len: 20; j_gene: TRBJ2-1; CDR3aa: CASSFFPGLAGGVRVNEQFF; CDR3nt: TGTGCCAGCAGCTTCTTCCCGGGACTAGCGGGAGGGGTTAGGGTAAATGAGCAGTTCTTC
abundance: .; d_gene: .; v_gene: TRBV27; len: 15; j_gene: TRBJ2-7; CDR3aa: CASSLLGGKIYEQYF; CDR3nt: TGTGCCAGCAGTTTACTTGGCGGAAAGATTTACGAGCAGTACTTC
abundance: .; d_gene: TRBD2; v_gene: TRBV5-1; len: 15; j_gene: TRBJ2-5; CDR3aa: CASSLGLAVQETQYF; CDR3nt: TGCGCCAGCAGCTTGGGACTAGCGGTCCAAGAGACCCAGTACTTC
abundance: .; d_gene: .; v_gene: TRBV7-8; len: 12; j_gene: TRBJ2-3; CDR3aa: CASRAGTDTQYF; CDR3nt: TGTGCCAGCAGGGCGGGAACAGATACGCAGTATTTT
abundance: few; d_gene: .; v_gene: TRBV19; len: 14; j_gene: TRBJ2-7; CDR3aa: CASSSSGGVYEQYF; CDR3nt: TGTGCCAGTAGTTCGAGCGGCGGGGTCTACGAGCAGTACTTC
abundance: few; d_gene: TRBD2; v_gene: TRBV2; len: 21; j_gene: TRBJ2-1; CDR3aa: CASSRLAGVSLNQGSYNEQFF; CDR3nt: TGTGCCAGCAGCAGACTAGCGGGAGTGTCTCTAAATCAGGGCTCCTACAATGAGCAGTTCTTC
abundance: .; d_gene: .; v_gene: TRBV13; len: 20; j_gene: TRBJ2-7; CDR3aa: CASSLASTRTRLERSYEQYF; CDR3nt: TGTGCCAGCAGCTTAGCTTCCACCCGGACACGGCTAGAGAGATCCTACGAGCAGTACTTC
abundance: .; d_gene: .; v_gene: TRBV19; len: 17; j_gene: TRBJ2-1; CDR3aa: CASKGHGGGGYSNEQFF; CDR3nt: TGTGCCAGTAAGGGGCATGGAGGGGGGGGCTACTCCAATGAGCAGTTCTTC
abundance: .; d_gene: .; v_gene: TRBV21-1; len: 13; j_gene: TRBJ2-5; CDR3aa: CALHGWESETQYF; CDR3nt: TGTGCCTTACACGGTTGGGAGTCGGAGACCCAGTACTTC
abundance: .; d_gene: .; v_gene: TRBV6-4; len: 13; j_gene: TRBJ1-1; CDR3aa: CASAQEEHTEAFF; CDR3nt: TGTGCCAGCGCCCAGGAAGAGCACACTGAAGCTTTCTTT
abundance: .; d_gene: TRBD2; v_gene: TRBV6-5; len: 12; j_gene: TRBJ2-7; CDR3aa: CASSRGGDEQYF; CDR3nt: TGTGCCAGCAGTCGGGGGGGAGACGAGCAGTACTTC
abundance: .; d_gene: .; v_gene: TRBV27; len: 13; j_gene: TRBJ2-1; CDR3aa: CASSFGSVDEQFF; CDR3nt: TGTGCCAGCAGTTTTGGCAGCGTAGATGAGCAGTTCTTC
abundance: .; d_gene: .; v_gene: TRBV28; len: 15; j_gene: TRBJ2-2; CDR3aa: CASSSSGAATGELFF; CDR3nt: TGTGCCAGCAGTAGTTCTGGGGCGGCGACCGGGGAGCTGTTTTTT
abundance: .; d_gene: .; v_gene: TRBV18; len: 16; j_gene: TRBJ2-3; CDR3aa: CASSPGQFRGADTQYF; CDR3nt: TGTGCCAGCTCACCAGGACAGTTCAGGGGCGCAGATACGCAGTATTTT
abundance: few; d_gene: TRBD1; v_gene: TRBV7-2; len: 14; j_gene: TRBJ1-2; CDR3aa: CASRPGQGDGGYTF; CDR3nt: TGTGCCAGCAGACCGGGACAGGGGGACGGAGGCTACACCTTC
abundance: .; d_gene: .; v_gene: TRBV19; len: 14; j_gene: TRBJ2-3; CDR3aa: CASSYTGSTDTQYF; CDR3nt: TGTGCCAGTAGTTATACAGGGAGCACAGATACGCAGTATTTT
abundance: .; d_gene: TRBD2; v_gene: TRBV5-5; len: 17; j_gene: TRBJ2-2; CDR3aa: CASSLWGPGLAFGELFF; CDR3nt: TGTGCCAGCAGCTTGTGGGGCCCGGGACTAGCTTTCGGGGAGCTGTTTTTT
abundance: .; d_gene: TRBD2; v_gene: TRBV6-5; len: 15; j_gene: TRBJ2-7; CDR3aa: CASSPWTSGRDEQYF; CDR3nt: TGTGCCAGCAGTCCCTGGACTAGCGGGCGCGACGAGCAGTACTTC
abundance: .; d_gene: .; v_gene: TRBV30; len: 18; j_gene: TRBJ2-1; CDR3aa: CAWSVLFGTGKPYNEQFF; CDR3nt: TGTGCCTGGAGTGTACTCTTTGGTACCGGGAAGCCCTACAATGAGCAGTTCTTC
abundance: .; d_gene: TRBD1; v_gene: TRBV28; len: 16; j_gene: TRBJ2-7; CDR3aa: CASSLTVGQTIYEQYF; CDR3nt: TGCGCCAGCAGTTTAACAGTGGGACAGACCATCTACGAGCAGTACTTC
abundance: few; d_gene: .; v_gene: TRBV4-2; len: 15; j_gene: TRBJ2-1; CDR3aa: CASSPGLDSYNEQFF; CDR3nt: TGTGCCAGCAGCCCAGGTCTGGACTCCTACAATGAGCAGTTCTTC
abundance: .; d_gene: .; v_gene: TRBV27; len: 13; j_gene: TRBJ1-4; CDR3aa: CASSSSPYEKLFF; CDR3nt: TGTGCCAGCAGTTCCTCCCCCTATGAAAAACTGTTTTTT
abundance: .; d_gene: .; v_gene: TRBV7-9; len: 15; j_gene: TRBJ2-7; CDR3aa: CASSFGGRSTYEQYF; CDR3nt: TGTGCCAGCAGCTTTGGTGGGAGGTCGACCTACGAGCAGTACTTC
abundance: few; d_gene: .; v_gene: TRBV9; len: 14; j_gene: TRBJ1-4; CDR3aa: CASTPAGQGEKLFF; CDR3nt: TGTGCCAGCACGCCAGCGGGACAAGGCGAAAAACTGTTTTTT
abundance: .; d_gene: .; v_gene: TRBV4-3; len: 18; j_gene: TRBJ1-4; CDR3aa: CASSQETISGRASEKLFF; CDR3nt: TGCGCCAGCAGCCAAGAGACGATTAGTGGGAGGGCCAGCGAAAAACTGTTTTTT
abundance: .; d_gene: .; v_gene: TRBV9; len: 14; j_gene: TRBJ1-1; CDR3aa: CASGRGTGVTEAFF; CDR3nt: TGTGCCAGCGGGAGGGGCACAGGCGTCACTGAAGCTTTCTTT
abundance: .; d_gene: .; v_gene: TRBV30; len: 13; j_gene: TRBJ1-4; CDR3aa: CAWSGADNEKLFF; CDR3nt: TGTGCCTGGAGTGGGGCAGATAATGAAAAACTGTTTTTT
abundance: once; d_gene: TRBD1; v_gene: TRBV11-2; len: 14; j_gene: TRBJ2-2; CDR3aa: CASSSRQGEGELLF; CDR3nt: TGTGCCAGCAGCTCAAGACAGGGGGAGGGGGAGCTGCTTTTT